Listed below are T cell receptor beta chains from one sample, sequenced in a study of Graves' ophthalmopathy and Graves' hyperthyroidism. TCRdb recomputed calls from the multiplex PCR reads with MiXCR, one row per CDR3 protein. The sample holds around 43,000 distinct CDR3 sequences; under 65% are singletons and the top ten take roughly 18%. The sample was peripheral blood. The receptors were gathered from an adult man with Graves' ophthalmopathy. Both conserved end residues are part of each CDR3. Fields, in order: J gene, clone size, D gene, V gene, CDR3 DNA, CDR3 protein. A D gene is named only where the DNA matches it firmly. Size tells how often a clone was seen (once, few, many) or the class of an expanded clone, and some rows leave it out.

TRBJ1-4 | once | NA | TRBV5-4 | TGTGCCAGCAGCTCCTTGGCGGGGGATGAAAAACTGTTTTTT | CASSSLAGDEKLFF
TRBJ1-4 | many | NA | TRBV6-5 | TGTGCCAGCAGTGGGCGGGACGATGAAAAACTGTTTTTT | CASSGRDDEKLFF
TRBJ1-1 | NA | NA | TRBV10-2 | TGCGCCAGCAGTGTCGGATTTAAAGAAGCTTTCTTT | CASSVGFKEAFF
TRBJ1-3 | many | TRBD1 | TRBV7-8 | TGTGCCAGACCCAGGGGGCTAGTATCTGGAAACACCATATATTTT | CARPRGLVSGNTIYF
TRBJ1-2 | NA | NA | TRBV5-1 | TGCGCCAGCAGCGTCCGGGGACGTGGCTACACCTTC | CASSVRGRGYTF
TRBJ2-1 | many | NA | TRBV30 | TGTGCCTTGACTATGTGGTACAATGAGCAGTTCTTC | CALTMWYNEQFF
TRBJ1-2 | many | NA | TRBV6-5 | TGTGCCAGCAGTTCCGAATACCGGACAGCGGGTGGCTACACCTTC | CASSSEYRTAGGYTF
TRBJ2-6 | once | TRBD1 | TRBV7-9 | TGTGCCAGCAGCTTAATGACAGGGGGCGGGGAGCTGTCTGGGGCCAACGTCCTGACTTTC | CASSLMTGGGELSGANVLTF
TRBJ2-1 | many | TRBD2 | TRBV28 | TGTGCCAGCAGTTACAGGACTAGGCGGGATAACAATGAGCAGTTCTTC | CASSYRTRRDNNEQFF
TRBJ1-1 | medium-sized | TRBD1 | TRBV25-1 | TGTGCCAGCAGTGCCCGACGACAGGGTGAAGCTTTCTTT | CASSARRQGEAFF